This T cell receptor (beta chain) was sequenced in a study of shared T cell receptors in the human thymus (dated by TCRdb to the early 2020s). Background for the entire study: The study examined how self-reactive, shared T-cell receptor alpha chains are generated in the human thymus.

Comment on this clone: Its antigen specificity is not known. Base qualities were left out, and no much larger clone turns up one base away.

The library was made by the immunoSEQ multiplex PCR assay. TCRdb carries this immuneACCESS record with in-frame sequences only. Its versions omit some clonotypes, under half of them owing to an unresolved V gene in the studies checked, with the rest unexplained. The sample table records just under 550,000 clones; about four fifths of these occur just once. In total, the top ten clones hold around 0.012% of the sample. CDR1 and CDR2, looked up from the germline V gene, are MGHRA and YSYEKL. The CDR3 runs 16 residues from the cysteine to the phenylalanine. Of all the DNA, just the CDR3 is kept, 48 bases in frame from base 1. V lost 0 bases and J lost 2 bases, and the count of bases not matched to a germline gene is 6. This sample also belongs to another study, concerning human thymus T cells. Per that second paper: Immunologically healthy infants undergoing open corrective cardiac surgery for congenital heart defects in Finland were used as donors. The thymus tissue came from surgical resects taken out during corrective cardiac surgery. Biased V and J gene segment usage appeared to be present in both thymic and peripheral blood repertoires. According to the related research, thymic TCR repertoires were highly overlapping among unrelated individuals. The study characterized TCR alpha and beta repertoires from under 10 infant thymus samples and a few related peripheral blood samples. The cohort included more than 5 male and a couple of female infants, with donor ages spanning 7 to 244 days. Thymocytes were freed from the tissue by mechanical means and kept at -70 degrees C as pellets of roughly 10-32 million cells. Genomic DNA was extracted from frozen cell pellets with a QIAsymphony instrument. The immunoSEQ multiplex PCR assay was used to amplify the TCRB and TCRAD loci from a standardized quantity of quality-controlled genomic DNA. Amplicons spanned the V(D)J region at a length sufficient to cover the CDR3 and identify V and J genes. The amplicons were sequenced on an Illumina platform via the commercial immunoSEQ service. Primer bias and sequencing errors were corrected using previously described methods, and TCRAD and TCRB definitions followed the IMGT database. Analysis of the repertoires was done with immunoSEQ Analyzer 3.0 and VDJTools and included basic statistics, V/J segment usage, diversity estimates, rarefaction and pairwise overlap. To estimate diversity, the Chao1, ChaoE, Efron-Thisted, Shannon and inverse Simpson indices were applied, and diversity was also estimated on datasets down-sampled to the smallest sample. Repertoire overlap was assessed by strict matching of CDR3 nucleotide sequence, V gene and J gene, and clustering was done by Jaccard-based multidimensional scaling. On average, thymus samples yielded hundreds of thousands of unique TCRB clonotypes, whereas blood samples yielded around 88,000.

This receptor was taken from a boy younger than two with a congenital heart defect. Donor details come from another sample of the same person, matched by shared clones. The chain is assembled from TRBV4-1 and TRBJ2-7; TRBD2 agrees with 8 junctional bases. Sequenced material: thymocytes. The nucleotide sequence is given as TGCGCCAGCAGCCAAGATCTGAGCGGGAGAGCCTACGAGCAGTACTTC. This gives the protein CASSQDLSGRAYEQYF.